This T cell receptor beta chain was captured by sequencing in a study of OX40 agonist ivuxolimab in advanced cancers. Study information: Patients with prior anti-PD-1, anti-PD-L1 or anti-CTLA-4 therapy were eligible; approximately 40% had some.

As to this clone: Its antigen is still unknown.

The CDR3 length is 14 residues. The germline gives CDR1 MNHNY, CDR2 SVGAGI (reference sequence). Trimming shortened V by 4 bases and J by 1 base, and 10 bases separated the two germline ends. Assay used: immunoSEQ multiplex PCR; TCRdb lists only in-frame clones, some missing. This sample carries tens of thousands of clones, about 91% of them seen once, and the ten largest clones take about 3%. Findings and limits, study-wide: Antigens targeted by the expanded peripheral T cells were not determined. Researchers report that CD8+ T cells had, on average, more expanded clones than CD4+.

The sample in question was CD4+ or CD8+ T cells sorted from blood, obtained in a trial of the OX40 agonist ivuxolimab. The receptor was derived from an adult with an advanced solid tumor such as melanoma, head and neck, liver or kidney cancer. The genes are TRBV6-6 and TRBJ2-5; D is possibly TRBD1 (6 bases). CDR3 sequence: CASSLSQGQETQYF. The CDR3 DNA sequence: TGTGCCAGCAGTTTGTCACAGGGCCAAGAGACCCAGTACTTC.